These 4 T cell receptor beta chains came from one sample sequenced in a study of beta chain features in type 1 diabetes. Study results and limitations: Shortening that was moderate but significant affected the TCRB CDR3s of Type 1 diabetes patients in all four CD4+ subsets.

Investigators reverse transcribed all isolated RNA, so they sequenced expressed TCRB transcripts. This table comes from immunoSEQ multiplex PCR, and its TCRdb copy is limited to in-frame clones, with some not included. Of 150,000 to 200,000 clones listed, roughly 63% are singletons. Their cognate antigens are unknown. Material: naive CD4+ T cells from blood. All receptors come from a man aged 25 to 45 with type 1 diabetes.

The rearrangement uses TRBV30 and TRBJ1-2; D might be TRBD1 (5 bases). Trimming pared 7 bases from V and 4 bases from J, leaving 16 bases between. Germline loops: CDR1 GTSNPN, CDR2 SVGIG (reference sequence). The CDR3 length is 13 residues. The CDR3 reads CALTENEAYGYTF. The CDR3 DNA is TGTGCCTTGACAGAGAATGAGGCCTATGGCTACACCTTC.

The chain couples TRBV30 to TRBJ2-3, with a possible D match to TRBD2 (5 bases). Per germline, CDR1 GTSNPN and CDR2 SVGIG (reference sequence). The CDR3 spans 11 residues. The germline V and J ends were trimmed by 3 bases and 4 bases, with 5 bases remaining between them. CDR3 sequence reads: CAWRLADTQYF. The CDR3 coding sequence is TGTGCCTGGAGACTAGCAGATACGCAGTATTTT.

The rearrangement joins TRBV7-8 to TRBJ1-5; no clear D. Per germline, CDR1 SGHVS and CDR2 FQNEAQ. V was shortened by 0 bases and J by 8 bases, with 11 bases between the two germline ends. The CDR3 contains 14 residues. CDR3 DNA: TGTGCCAGCAGCTTAGCTCGAAGGCGGGAGCCCCAGCATTTT. Its translation: CASSLARRREPQHF.

V and J are TRBV7-9 and TRBJ2-3; 9 positions match TRBD1. This CDR3 spans 18 amino acids. Germline-derived CDR1 and CDR2 are SEHNR and FQNEAQ (reference sequence). Trimming cost V 2 bases and J 1 base; bases outside gene matches: 10. Here the CDR3 reads CASSLRRGQGRGTDTQYF. The CDR3 DNA follows: TGTGCCAGCAGCTTAAGGCGGGGACAGGGTCGAGGCACAGATACGCAGTATTTT.